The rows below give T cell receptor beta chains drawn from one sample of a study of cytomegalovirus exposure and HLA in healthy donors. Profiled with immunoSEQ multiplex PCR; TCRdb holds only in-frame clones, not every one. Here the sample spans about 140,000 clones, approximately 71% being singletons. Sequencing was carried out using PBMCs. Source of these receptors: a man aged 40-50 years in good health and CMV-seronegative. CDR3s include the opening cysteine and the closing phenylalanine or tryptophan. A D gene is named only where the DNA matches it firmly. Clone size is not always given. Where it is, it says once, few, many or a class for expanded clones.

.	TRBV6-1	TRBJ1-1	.	TGTGCCAGCAGTGGGGGGGGCGCGGACACTGAAGCTTTCTTT	CASSGGGADTEAFF
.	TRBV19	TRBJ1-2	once	TGTGCCAGTAGCCTTCAGGGTGACTATGGCTACACCTTC	CASSLQGDYGYTF
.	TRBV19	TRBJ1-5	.	TGTGCCAGTAGTATCCGGGACAAGCAAAATCAGCCCCAGCATTTT	CASSIRDKQNQPQHF
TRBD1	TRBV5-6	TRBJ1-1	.	TGTGCCAGCAGAGAACAGGGGAGTGGGACTGAAGCTTTCTTT	CASREQGSGTEAFF
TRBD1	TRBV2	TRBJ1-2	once	TGTGCCACGACACAGGGGATGGGAATGGGCTACACCTTC	CATTQGMGMGYTF
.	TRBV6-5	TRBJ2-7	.	TGTGCCAGCAGTTACTCGCAGGGGCCCTACGAGCAGTACTTC	CASSYSQGPYEQYF
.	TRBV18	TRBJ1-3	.	TGTGCCAGCTCACCACCAGGAGGGCTTGGTGGAAACACCATATATTTT	CASSPPGGLGGNTIYF
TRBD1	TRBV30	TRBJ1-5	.	TGTGCCTGGAGTGGCGGGACAGGGCAGGATCAGCCCCAGCATTTT	CAWSGGTGQDQPQHF
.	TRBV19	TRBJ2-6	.	TGTGCCAGTAGTGCAACAGGAAAGAGGTCTGGGGCCAACGTCCTGACTTTC	CASSATGKRSGANVLTF
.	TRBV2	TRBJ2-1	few	TGTGCCAGCAGTTCACAGGTCTGGGGGGGCAATCGGCAGTTCTTC	CASSSQVWGGNRQFF
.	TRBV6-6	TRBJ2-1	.	TGTGCCAGCAGTTCGACTGGCAATGAGCAGTTCTTC	CASSSTGNEQFF
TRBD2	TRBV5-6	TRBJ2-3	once	TGTGCCAGCAGCTGGAGGACTAGCGGGGGGGATACGCAGTATTTT	CASSWRTSGGDTQYF